This paragraph reports one T cell receptor beta chain. Measured with immunoSEQ multiplex PCR; TCRdb has only the in-frame clones, and not every one. Counted here are some 70,000 clones, 90% occurring once; the ten biggest clones make up approximately 0.57%. The sample is drawn from a study of blood T cell repertoires in COVID-19. From germline, CDR1 is MGHRA and CDR2 YSYEKL. The V and J ends lost 1 base and 0 bases respectively, with 7 bases between them. The CDR3 has 15 amino acids. The rearrangement joins TRBV4-1 to TRBJ1-5; no clear D gene. The sequencing input was peripheral blood. This receptor was obtained from a man in his forties or fifties with COVID-19, enrolled during active disease. In nucleotides, the CDR3 is TGCGCCAGCAGCCAAGCAGAAGTTAGCAATCAGCCCCAGCATTTT. Translation: CASSQAEVSNQPQHF.